These 31 T cell receptor beta chains originate from one sample sequenced in a study of blood T cell repertoires in COVID-19. The protocol was immunoSEQ multiplex PCR, while the TCRdb copy is restricted to in-frame clones and leaves out a portion. The sample holds under 300,000 clones; about nine tenths are singletons and the top ten take around 6.5%. Sequenced input: peripheral blood. The receptors here all came from a man between 60 and 75 years old with acute or convalescent COVID-19.

With respect to this clone: Other DNA sequences in this sample translate to the same CDR3. Here the CDR3 reads CATSDRGNQPQHF. CDR3 nucleotide sequence: TGTGCCACCAGCGACAGGGGTAATCAGCCCCAGCATTTT. The chain is built from TRBV24-1 and TRBJ1-5; TRBD1 aligns across 8 bases. From germline, CDR1 is KGHDR and CDR2 SFDVKD. The V gene end was trimmed by 7 bases and the J gene end by 4 bases; junction bases not matched to a gene: 2. The CDR3 has 13 amino acids.

The chain joins TRBV7-3 to TRBJ2-3; TRBD2 matches at 14 bases. Germline V gene lookup returns CDR1 SGHTA and CDR2 FQGTGA. The CDR3 covers 20 residues. Trimming at V came to 5 bases and at J to 1 base, leaving 14 bases not matched to a gene. The CDR3 here is CASSPPPTSGRAPCTDTQYF. CDR3 DNA sequence: TGTGCCAGCAGCCCCCCCCCGACTAGCGGGAGGGCCCCCTGCACAGATACGCAGTATTTT.

As DNA, the CDR3 is TGTGCCAGCAGCTTAGGTGGGGACAACTACGAGCAGTACTTC. Residues: CASSLGGDNYEQYF. The chain carries TRBV11-3 and TRBJ2-7; a weak D match, TRBD1 (6 bases). The CDR3 runs 14 residues. Trimming removed 1 base from V and 3 bases from J, with 10 bases in between. CDR1 and CDR2 from the germline V gene are SGHNT and YENEEA. Drawing the rest from reference TRBV11-3 and TRBJ2-7, the complete variable domain is EAGVVQSPRYKIIEKKQPVAFWCNPISGHNTLYWYLQNLGQGPELLIRYENEEAVDDSQLPKDRFSAERLKGVDSTLKIQPAELGDSAVYLCASSLGGDNYEQYFGPGTRLTVT.

The V and J genes are TRBV27 and TRBJ2-7, with D tentatively TRBD2 (7 bases). This CDR3 has 16 residues. Germline values: CDR1 MNHEY, CDR2 SMNVEV (reference sequence). The ends were cut back, 5 bases at V and 4 bases at J, with 21 bases in the middle. CDR3 nucleotides: TGTGCCAGCAGTCGATCAGCGGGACAACTAGGATACGAGCAGTACTTC. This sequence encodes CASSRSAGQLGYEQYF.

J is TRBJ2-5 and V is TRBV23-1, with 7 bases identical to TRBD2. TRBV23-1 is classed as an ORF, of uncertain function. This CDR3 spans 13 amino acids. J lost 10 bases, V lost 5 bases, and 10 bases had no gene match. In DNA, the CDR3 is TGCGCCAGCAGTAGGAGACGGGGGGTTGGCCAGTACTTC. Residues: CASSRRRGVGQYF.

CDR3 region: CASSLGEIGTDTQYF. CDR3 in DNA: TGTGCCAGCAGCTTAGGGGAGATTGGCACAGATACGCAGTATTTT. V and J are TRBV11-2 and TRBJ2-3, with a possible D match to TRBD2 (5 bases). The V and J ends lost 1 base and 1 base respectively, with 9 bases between them. Looked up from germline, CDR1 is SGHAT and CDR2 is FQNNGV. This CDR3 is 15 amino acids long.

This clone has a handful of counts. V and J are TRBV2 and TRBJ1-4; D call uncertain. V gave up 6 bases and J gave up 0 bases, with 8 bases separating them. The germline gives CDR1 SNHLY, CDR2 FYNNEI. The CDR3 has 14 amino acids. CDR3 DNA: TGTGCCAGCAGAACACAGCCAACTAATGAAAAACTGTTTTTT. It yields the protein CASRTQPTNEKLFF.

V usage is TRBV6-6 and J usage is TRBJ1-5, with TRBD1 identical over 9 bases. Germline V lookup: CDR1 MNHNY, CDR2 SVGAGI (reference sequence). The CDR3 length is 16 residues. The junction had 15 bases not matched to a gene; V was cut back by 6 bases and J by 9 bases. CDR3 nucleotide sequence: TGTGCCAGCAGGGCCGGAGGACAGGGGATTTCGATGCCCCAGCATTTT. It specifies CASRAGGQGISMPQHF.

The chain is built from TRBV28 and TRBJ2-5; 8 nucleotides agree with TRBD2. CDR3 size: 18 residues. Trimming took 0 bases from V and 5 from J; bases not matched to a gene: 14. Germline V gives CDR1 MDHEN, CDR2 SYDVKM. The CDR3 loop reads CASSLWVSGTMKSETQYF. The DNA of the CDR3 is TGTGCCAGCAGTTTATGGGTTAGCGGGACCATGAAATCTGAGACCCAGTACTTC. Full variable domain (outside the CDR3, taken from reference TRBV28 and TRBJ2-5): DVKVTQSSRYLVKRTGEKVFLECVQDMDHENMFWYRQDPGLGLRLIYFSYDVKMKEKGDIPEGYSVSREKKERFSLILESASTNQTSMYLCASSLWVSGTMKSETQYFGPGTRLLVL.

The chain links TRBV7-8 to TRBJ1-2; tentatively, D is TRBD1 (6 bases). The CDR3 consists of 17 residues. Germline CDR1 is SGHVS and CDR2 is FQNEAQ. V lost 4 bases and J 5 bases, leaving 23 bases between the germline ends. The CDR3 coding sequence is TGTGCCAGCAGCTCCGGTGGGATCGGGACCCAGGGGTATGGCTACACCTTC. Its translation is CASSSGGIGTQGYGYTF. Variable domain in full (rest from reference TRBV7-8 and TRBJ1-2): GAGVSQSPRYKVAKRGQDVALRCDPISGHVSLFWYQQALGQGPEFLTYFQNEAQLDKSGLPSDRFFAERPEGSVSTLKIQRTQQEDSAVYLCASSSGGIGTQGYGYTFGSGTRLTVV.

V is TRBV4-2 and J is TRBJ2-7; 8 bases align to TRBD1. CDR1 and CDR2 (germline): LGHNA, YNFKEQ. The CDR3 totals 15 residues. V gave up 0 bases and J gave up 2 bases; unmatched junction bases: 3. The CDR3 coding sequence is TGTGCCAGCAGCCAAGAGACCAGGGGGCCCTACGAGCAGTACTTC. It yields the protein CASSQETRGPYEQYF.

The chain recombines TRBV5-1 with TRBJ1-1; D call uncertain. Trimming pared 6 bases from V and 0 bases from J, leaving 12 bases between. This CDR3 region has 14 residues. Looked up from germline, CDR1 is SGHRS and CDR2 is YFSETQ. Here the CDR3 DNA reads TGCGCCAGCACGGAAAAGGAGATGAACACTGAAGCTTTCTTT. It translates to CASTEKEMNTEAFF.

The CDR3 DNA follows: TGTGCCAGCAGCTTAGGTGGCAGCCAAGAGACCCAGTACTTC. Translating gives CASSLGGSQETQYF. This chain joins TRBV7-9 and TRBJ2-5; no reliable D call. Germline V lookup: CDR1 SEHNR, CDR2 FQNEAQ (reference sequence). The germline V and J ends were trimmed by 1 base and 1 base, with 7 bases remaining between them. This CDR3 contains 14 residues.

The chain links TRBV30 to TRBJ2-7; possible D gene TRBD2, 7 bases. With 3 bases removed from V and 3 bases from J, the gap between germline ends came to 15 bases. Looked up from germline, CDR1 is GTSNPN and CDR2 is SVGIG (reference sequence). This CDR3 contains 14 residues. CDR3 in amino acids: CAWRSGGGGYEQYF. CDR3 nucleotides: TGTGCCTGGAGGTCCGGCGGGGGCGGCTACGAGCAGTACTTC.

This clone was counted a single time. Other nucleotide sequences in the sample specify the same CDR3. The V and J genes are TRBV27 and TRBJ1-2; possibly TRBD1 for D (6 bases). The CDR3 extends over 12 amino acids. V lost 5 bases and J lost 5, with 9 bases in between. Germline V gives CDR1 MNHEY, CDR2 SMNVEV (reference sequence). CDR3 sequence: CASSHRDYGYTF. The CDR3 nucleotides read TGTGCCAGCAGTCACAGGGATTATGGCTACACCTTC.

The chain links TRBV28 to TRBJ1-4; 8 bases agree with TRBD1. V trimming: 2 bases; J trimming: 8 bases; junction bases outside the gene matches: 4. The CDR3 length is 14 residues. Germline V gene data show CDR1 as MDHEN and CDR2 as SYDVKM. The CDR3 coding sequence is TGTGCCAGCAGTTTAGACAGGGGAGGGGAAAAACTGTTTTTT. Its protein is CASSLDRGGEKLFF. The full variable domain, completed using reference TRBV28 and TRBJ1-4, is DVKVTQSSRYLVKRTGEKVFLECVQDMDHENMFWYRQDPGLGLRLIYFSYDVKMKEKGDIPEGYSVSREKKERFSLILESASTNQTSMYLCASSLDRGGEKLFFGSGTQLSVL.

This clone showed up just a few times. The rearrangement joins TRBV11-3 to TRBJ2-2, with 9 positions matching TRBD2. Trimming at V came to 1 base and at J to 4 bases, leaving 4 bases not matched to a gene. The CDR3 runs 16 residues. Germline-derived CDR1 and CDR2 are SGHNT and YENEEA. CDR3: CASSLVAGVRTGELFF. The CDR3 DNA sequence: TGTGCCAGCAGCTTAGTAGCGGGAGTTCGCACCGGGGAGCTGTTTTTT.

The V call is TRBV29-1, the J call TRBJ2-7; the match to TRBD2 covers 11 bases. The CDR3 totals 14 residues. In germline, CDR1 is SQVTM, CDR2 ANQGSEA. V lost 4 bases, J lost 3 bases, and 5 bases stayed unmatched. CDR3 region: CSVGGTSGYYEQYF. The DNA for the CDR3 is TGCAGCGTTGGAGGGACTAGCGGATACTACGAGCAGTACTTC.

The chain couples TRBV28 to TRBJ1-5, with TRBD1 matching 7 bases. V dropped 2 bases and J dropped 3; count of bases not matched to a gene: 4. CDR1 MDHEN and CDR2 SYDVKM come from the germline V gene. The CDR3 sequence is 15 residues long. Here the CDR3 DNA reads TGTGCCAGCAGTTTACGAGGGGGCTACAATCAGCCCCAGCATTTT. Its translation is CASSLRGGYNQPQHF.

The chain is built from TRBV28 and TRBJ1-3; 9 bases align to TRBD1. V lost 4 bases and J lost 0; bases outside the gene matches: 4. The CDR3 has 16 amino acids. Germline CDR1 and CDR2: MDHEN and SYDVKM. The CDR3 spells CASSSSTGGSGNTIYF. The CDR3 nucleotides are TGTGCCAGCAGTTCCTCGACAGGGGGCTCTGGAAACACCATATATTTT.

This CDR3 reads CASSLGTGNTDTQYF. The CDR3 nucleotides read TGTGCCAGCAGCTTAGGGACAGGGAACACAGATACGCAGTATTTT. The chain joins TRBV7-3 to TRBJ2-3; TRBD1 agrees at 9 bases. Trimming at V came to 2 bases and at J to 2 bases, leaving 2 bases not matched to a gene. From germline, CDR1 is SGHTA and CDR2 FQGTGA. CDR3 size: 15 residues.

This clone has a single count. The V gene is TRBV5-5, the J gene TRBJ2-7; maybe TRBD1 (6 bases). This CDR3 comprises 14 residues. CDR1 is SGHKS and CDR2 is YYEKEE in the germline V gene (reference sequence). The germline V and J ends were trimmed by 4 bases and 6 bases, with 17 bases remaining between them. CDR3 region: CASSMDTGFREQYF. Written as DNA, the CDR3 is TGTGCCAGCAGCATGGATACAGGGTTTCGCGAGCAGTACTTC. Using reference TRBV5-5 and TRBJ2-7 for the parts outside the CDR3, the full variable domain is DAGVTQSPTHLIKTRGQQVTLRCSPISGHKSVSWYQQVLGQGPQFIFQYYEKEERGRGNFPDRFSARQFPNYSSELNVNALLLGDSALYLCASSMDTGFREQYFGPGTRLTVT.

This rearrangement joins TRBV7-2 to TRBJ2-1, with unresolved D. Germline V gene lookup returns CDR1 SGHTA and CDR2 FQGNSA. CDR3 length: 15 amino acids. V was clipped by 4 bases and J by 0 bases, with 10 bases between them. The CDR3 loop is CASSSRPSSYNEQFF. The CDR3 bases are TGTGCCAGCAGCTCCCGCCCCAGCTCCTACAATGAGCAGTTCTTC.

Concerning this clone itself: Other DNA sequences of this sample code for an identical CDR3. The V gene is TRBV3-1 (or the pseudogene TRBV3-2), the J gene TRBJ2-2, with TRBD2 matching 8 bases. CDR3 length: 16 amino acids. The germline gives CDR1 LGHDT, CDR2 YNNKEL (reference sequence). V was clipped by 1 base and J by 4 bases; unmatched bases: 5. CDR3 sequence reads: CASSQASGRGTGELFF. The CDR3 DNA sequence: TGTGCCAGCAGCCAAGCGAGCGGGAGAGGCACCGGGGAGCTGTTTTTT.

The V and J genes are TRBV5-5 and TRBJ2-3; D may be TRBD1 (5 bases). Looked up from germline, CDR1 is SGHKS and CDR2 is YYEKEE (reference sequence). The CDR3 totals 15 residues. Trimming removed 2 bases from V and 0 bases from J, with 10 bases in between. The CDR3 region has the DNA TGTGCCAGCAGCTTAACAGGACCTAGCACAGATACGCAGTATTTT. Translating it yields CASSLTGPSTDTQYF.

This sequence joins TRBV19 and TRBJ1-2, with D tentatively TRBD1 (6 bases). The ends were cut back, 1 base at V and 7 bases at J, with 19 bases in the middle. This CDR3 has 16 residues. Germline CDR1 reads LNHDA; CDR2 reads SQIVND (reference sequence). The CDR3 loop is CASSIAPDGGLGGYTF. CDR3 coding DNA: TGTGCCAGTAGTATAGCCCCGGACGGGGGGCTCGGTGGCTACACCTTC.

The V gene is TRBV9, the J gene TRBJ2-5, with D tentatively TRBD2 (5 bases). From germline, CDR1 is SGDLS and CDR2 YYNGEE. The V gene lost 2 bases and the J gene lost 4 bases, with 9 bases spanning the gap. The CDR3 loop spans 13 amino acids. As DNA, the CDR3 is TGTGCCAGCAGCGTCGGAGGCGGAGAGACCCAGTACTTC. Amino acid sequence: CASSVGGGETQYF.

The rearrangement links TRBV30 to TRBJ2-7; maybe TRBD1 (5 bases). The CDR3 covers 13 residues. The V end lost 4 bases, the J end lost 2 bases, and 12 bases lay between the germline ends. CDR1 is GTSNPN and CDR2 is SVGIG in the germline V gene (reference sequence). CDR3 in amino acids: CAWTRQTTYEQYF. The CDR3 DNA reads as TGTGCCTGGACCAGACAGACCACCTACGAGCAGTACTTC.

Only a few counts were recorded for this clone. This rearrangement joins TRBV27 to TRBJ1-1, with 7 bases fitting TRBD1. The V segment lost 8 bases and the J segment 1 base; nucleotides outside the gene matches: 4. Looked up from germline, CDR1 is MNHEY and CDR2 is SMNVEV (reference sequence). The CDR3 length is 13 residues. The CDR3 spells CASGGGTNTEAFF. The DNA of the CDR3 is TGTGCCAGCGGAGGGGGCACGAACACTGAAGCTTTCTTT.

The chain carries TRBV27 and TRBJ1-4; 9 positions match TRBD1. Germline V CDR1 and CDR2: MNHEY, SMNVEV (reference sequence). The junction had 4 bases not matched to a gene; V was cut back by 6 bases and J by 8 bases. CDR3 length equals 13 residues. CDR3: CASSLTGGEKLFF. CDR3 in DNA: TGTGCCAGCAGCTTGACAGGGGGGGAAAAACTGTTTTTT. Full variable domain (remainder filled in from reference TRBV27 and TRBJ1-4): EAQVTQNPRYLITVTGKKLTVTCSQNMNHEYMSWYRQDPGLGLRQIYYSMNVEVTDKGDVPEGYKVSRKEKRNFPLILESPSPNQTSLYFCASSLTGGEKLFFGSGTQLSVL.

The chain uses TRBV27 and TRBJ1-6; 8 bases match TRBD1. The CDR3 is made up of 14 amino acids. Per the germline V gene, CDR1 is MNHEY and CDR2 is SMNVEV (reference sequence). Trimming took 5 bases from V and 9 from J; bases not matched to a gene: 6. The CDR3 DNA sequence: TGTGCCAGCAGTCCGCCGGGACAGGTTTCACCCCTCCACTTT. Protein product: CASSPPGQVSPLHF.